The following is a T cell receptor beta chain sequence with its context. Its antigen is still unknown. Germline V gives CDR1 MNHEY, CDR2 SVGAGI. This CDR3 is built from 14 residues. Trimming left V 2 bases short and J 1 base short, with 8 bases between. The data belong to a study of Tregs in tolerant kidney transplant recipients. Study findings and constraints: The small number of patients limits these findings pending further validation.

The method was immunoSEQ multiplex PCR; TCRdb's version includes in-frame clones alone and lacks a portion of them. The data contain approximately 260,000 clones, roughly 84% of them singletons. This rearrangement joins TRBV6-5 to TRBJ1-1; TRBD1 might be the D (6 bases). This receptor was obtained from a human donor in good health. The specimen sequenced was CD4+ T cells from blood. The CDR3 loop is CASSYGGANTEAFF. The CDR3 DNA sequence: TGTGCCAGCAGTTACGGGGGGGCGAACACTGAAGCTTTCTTT.